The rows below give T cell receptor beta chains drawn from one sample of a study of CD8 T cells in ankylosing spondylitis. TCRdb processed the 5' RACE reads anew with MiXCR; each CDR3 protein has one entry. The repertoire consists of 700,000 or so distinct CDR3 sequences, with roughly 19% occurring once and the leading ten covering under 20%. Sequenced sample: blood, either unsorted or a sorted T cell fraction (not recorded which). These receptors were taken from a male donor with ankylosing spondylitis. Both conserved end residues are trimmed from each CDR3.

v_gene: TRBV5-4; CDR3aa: AVGRGTDTQY
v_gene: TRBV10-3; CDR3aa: AIKGAADTQY
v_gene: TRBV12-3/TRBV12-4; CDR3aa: ASSPTENTEAF
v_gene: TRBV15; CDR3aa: ATSRGGNQGAGGYT
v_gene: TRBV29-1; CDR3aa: SVVAPGQVWEQY
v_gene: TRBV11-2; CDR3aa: ASSLDPGRLSGANVLT
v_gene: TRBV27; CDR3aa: ASSLRVADQETQY
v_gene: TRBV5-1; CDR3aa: ASSFGRGTGELF
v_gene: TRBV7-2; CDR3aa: ASSYRGLAGNNEQF
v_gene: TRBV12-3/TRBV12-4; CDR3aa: ASSLTGEPVMQPQH
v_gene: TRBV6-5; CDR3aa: ASSYGTEAF
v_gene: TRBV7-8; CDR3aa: ASSLAGPGREQY
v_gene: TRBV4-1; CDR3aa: ASSPQTLTGGYGYT
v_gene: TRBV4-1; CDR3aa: ASSQGSEGGSGAY
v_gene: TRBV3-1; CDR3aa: ASSQGVTEAF
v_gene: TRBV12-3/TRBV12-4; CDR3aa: ASSLGPGTSFNEQF
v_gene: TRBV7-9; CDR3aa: ASSSYREFYGYT
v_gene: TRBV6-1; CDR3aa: ASIRKGGLAGQETQY
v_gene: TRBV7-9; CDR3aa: ADRAPGANVLT